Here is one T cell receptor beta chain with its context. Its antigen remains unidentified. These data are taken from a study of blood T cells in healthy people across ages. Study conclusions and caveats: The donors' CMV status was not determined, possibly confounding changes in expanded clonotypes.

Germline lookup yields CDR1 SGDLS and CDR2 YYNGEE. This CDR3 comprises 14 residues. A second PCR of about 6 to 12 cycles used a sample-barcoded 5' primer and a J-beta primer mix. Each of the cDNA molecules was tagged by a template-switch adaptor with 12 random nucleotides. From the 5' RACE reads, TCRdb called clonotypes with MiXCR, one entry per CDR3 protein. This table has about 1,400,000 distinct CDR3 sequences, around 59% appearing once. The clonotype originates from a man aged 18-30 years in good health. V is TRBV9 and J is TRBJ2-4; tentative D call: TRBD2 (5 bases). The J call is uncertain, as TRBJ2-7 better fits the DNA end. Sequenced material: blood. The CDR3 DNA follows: TGTGCCAGCAGCGCCACGGACTCCTGGGACGAGCAGTACTTC. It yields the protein CASSATDSWDEQYF.